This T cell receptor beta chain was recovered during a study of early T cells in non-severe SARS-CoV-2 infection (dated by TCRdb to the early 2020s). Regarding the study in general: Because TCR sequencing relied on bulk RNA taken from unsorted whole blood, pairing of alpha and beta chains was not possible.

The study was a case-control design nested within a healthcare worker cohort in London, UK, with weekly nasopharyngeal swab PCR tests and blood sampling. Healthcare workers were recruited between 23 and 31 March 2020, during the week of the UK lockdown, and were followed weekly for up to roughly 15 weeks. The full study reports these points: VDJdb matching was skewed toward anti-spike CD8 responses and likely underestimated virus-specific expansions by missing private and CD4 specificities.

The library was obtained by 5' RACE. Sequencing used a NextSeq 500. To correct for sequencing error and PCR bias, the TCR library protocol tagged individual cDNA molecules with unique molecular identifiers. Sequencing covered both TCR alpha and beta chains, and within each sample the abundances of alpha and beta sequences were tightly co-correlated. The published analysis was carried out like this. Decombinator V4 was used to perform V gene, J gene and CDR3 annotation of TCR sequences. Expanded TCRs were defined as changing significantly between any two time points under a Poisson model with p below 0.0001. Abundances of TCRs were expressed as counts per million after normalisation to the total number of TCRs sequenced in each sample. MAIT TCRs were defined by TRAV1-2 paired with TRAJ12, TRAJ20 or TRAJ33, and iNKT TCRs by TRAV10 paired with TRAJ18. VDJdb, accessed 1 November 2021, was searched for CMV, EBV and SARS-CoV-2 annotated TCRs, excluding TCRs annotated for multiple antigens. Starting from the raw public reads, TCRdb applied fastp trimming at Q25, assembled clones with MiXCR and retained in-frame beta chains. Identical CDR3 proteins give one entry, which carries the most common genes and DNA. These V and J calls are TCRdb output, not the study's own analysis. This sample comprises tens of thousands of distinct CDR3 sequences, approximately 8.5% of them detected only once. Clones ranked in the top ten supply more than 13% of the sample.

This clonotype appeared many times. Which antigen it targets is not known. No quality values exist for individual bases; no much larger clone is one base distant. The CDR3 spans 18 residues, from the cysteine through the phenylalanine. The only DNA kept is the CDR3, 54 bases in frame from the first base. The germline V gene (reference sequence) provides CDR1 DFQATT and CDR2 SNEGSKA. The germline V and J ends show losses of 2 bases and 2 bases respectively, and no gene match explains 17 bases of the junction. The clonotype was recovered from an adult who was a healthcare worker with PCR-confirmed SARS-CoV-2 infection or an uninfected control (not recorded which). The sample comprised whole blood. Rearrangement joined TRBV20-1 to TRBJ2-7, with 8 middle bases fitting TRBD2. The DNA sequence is TGCAGTGCTAGAAACTGGGGAGATAGGTCGGGAGGGGCCTACGAGCAGTACTTC. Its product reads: CSARNWGDRSGGAYEQYF.